This T cell receptor (beta chain) emerged from a study of T cell repertoires in cytomegalovirus infection. Study overall: In public TCR beta signatures, there were indications of both CMV infection and matching HLA type. Study-wide results and caveats: In two of eight donors, the top clonotype was HLA-C-restricted CMV-specific.

The CDR3 consists of 17 residues. CDR1 and CDR2 from the germline V gene are MNHEY and SMNVEV (reference sequence). Trimming removed 1 base from V and 0 bases from J, with 10 bases in between. A remark on this clonotype: The target antigen is unknown.

From the reads, TCRdb called clonotypes with MiXCR, one entry per CDR3 protein. The table lists a few hundred thousand distinct CDR3 sequences, roughly a sixth of them singletons. The V call is TRBV27, the J call TRBJ2-6, with a weak D call TRBD1 (5 bases). The sample consisted of PBMCs. The clonotype comes from a human donor in good health (CMV status not recorded). Some clones in this sample may be carry-over from other donors' samples. CDR3 protein: CASSLLGQFSGANVLTF. The CDR3 coding sequence is TGTGCCAGCAGTTTATTGGGGCAGTTCTCTGGGGCCAACGTCCTGACTTTC.